This TCR beta chain was found in a study of cytomegalovirus exposure and HLA in healthy donors. Study-wide context: Out of about 179 million T cells, an earlier analysis found 117 million unique TCR beta sequences in total. Some 90 million unique TCRs from HLA-typed donors were held in an early data release.

13 Jbeta primers and 60 Vbeta primers were used for the PCR. This table comes from immunoSEQ multiplex PCR, and its TCRdb copy is limited to in-frame clones, with some not included. The data show about 160,000 clones, 75% to 90% seen once. CDR1 is ENHRY and CDR2 is SYGVKD in the germline V gene. V lost 8 bases to trimming and J lost 1 base, with 6 bases between them. The CDR3 length is 12 residues. This clone was picked up a small number of times. The sample comprised PBMCs. The chain carries TRBV10-3 and TRBJ1-5; D is perhaps TRBD1 (5 bases). The origin of this receptor is a man aged 45 to 65 in good health and CMV-seropositive. The CDR3 is CAIGGSNQPQHF. In nucleotides, the CDR3 is TGTGCCATCGGGGGGAGCAATCAGCCCCAGCATTTT.